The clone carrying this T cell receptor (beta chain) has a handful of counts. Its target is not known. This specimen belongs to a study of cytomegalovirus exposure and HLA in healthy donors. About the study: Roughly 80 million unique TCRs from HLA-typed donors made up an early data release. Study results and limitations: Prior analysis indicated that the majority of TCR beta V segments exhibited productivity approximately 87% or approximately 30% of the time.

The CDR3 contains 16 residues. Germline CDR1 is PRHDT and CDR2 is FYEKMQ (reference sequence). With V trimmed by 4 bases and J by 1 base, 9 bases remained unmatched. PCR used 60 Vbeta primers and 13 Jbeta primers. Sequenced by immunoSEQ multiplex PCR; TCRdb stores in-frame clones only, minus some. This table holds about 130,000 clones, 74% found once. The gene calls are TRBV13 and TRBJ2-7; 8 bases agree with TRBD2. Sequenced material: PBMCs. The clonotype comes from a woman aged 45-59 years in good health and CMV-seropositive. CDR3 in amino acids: CASSWASGGQSYEQYF. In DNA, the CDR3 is TGTGCCAGCAGCTGGGCCAGCGGGGGCCAATCCTACGAGCAGTACTTC. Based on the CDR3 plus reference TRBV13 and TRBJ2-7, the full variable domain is AAGVIQSPRHLIKEKRETATLKCYPIPRHDTVYWYQQGPGQDPQFLISFYEKMQSDKGSIPDRFSAQQFSDYHSELNMSSLELGDSALYFCASSWASGGQSYEQYFGPGTRLTVT.